The subject of this entry is one T cell receptor beta chain. Its antigen is still unknown. V shed 2 bases and J 4 bases; nucleotides not matched to a gene: 6. CDR1 is SGHTS and CDR2 is YDEGEE in the germline V gene. The length of the CDR3 is 15 residues. Assay: immunoSEQ multiplex PCR; the TCRdb copy retains only in-frame clones and omits some. In the table there are about 580,000 clones, about 98% of which are singletons. This specimen belongs to a study of shared clonotypes between healthy human individuals. In the study overall: The study used three CD4 naive, three CD4 memory, two CD8 naive and one CD8 memory plate per donor. Findings of the study overall: The sharing of 4.5% to 5% of naive CD4 clonotypes was seen across a handful of donors. The sampled material consisted only of blood, and tissue repertoires are likely to differ.

Naivety among CD8 cells was defined by CD45RO negativity and positive CCR7 selection, thereby excluding terminally differentiated effector memory CD45RA+ cells. Sequences were obtained from naive CD8+ T cells sorted from blood. The genes are TRBV5-8 and TRBJ2-1, with 7 bases matching TRBD1. The TCR comes from a man younger than 45 in good health. For the CDR3, the DNA is TGTGCCAGCAGCTTAATGACAGGGCAGTACAATGAGCAGTTCTTC. Its protein product is CASSLMTGQYNEQFF.